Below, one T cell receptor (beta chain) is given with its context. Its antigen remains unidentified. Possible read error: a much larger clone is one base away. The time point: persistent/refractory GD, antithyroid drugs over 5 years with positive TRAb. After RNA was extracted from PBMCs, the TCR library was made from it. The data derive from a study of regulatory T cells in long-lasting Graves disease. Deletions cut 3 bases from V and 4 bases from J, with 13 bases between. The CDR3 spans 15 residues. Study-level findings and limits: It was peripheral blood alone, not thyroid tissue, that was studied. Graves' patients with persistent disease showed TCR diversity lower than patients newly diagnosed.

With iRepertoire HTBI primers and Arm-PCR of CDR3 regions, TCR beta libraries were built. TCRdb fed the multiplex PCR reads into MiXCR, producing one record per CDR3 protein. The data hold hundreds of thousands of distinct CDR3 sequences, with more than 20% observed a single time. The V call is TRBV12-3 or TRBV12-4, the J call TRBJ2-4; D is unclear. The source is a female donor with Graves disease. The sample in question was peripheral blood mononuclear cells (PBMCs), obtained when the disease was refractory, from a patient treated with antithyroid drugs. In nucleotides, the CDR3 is TGTGCCAGCAGTTTGATGAGGTTAGAAAAAAACATTCAGTACTTC. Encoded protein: CASSLMRLEKNIQYF.